Listed here are 24 T cell receptor beta chains from one sample, sequenced in a study of cytomegalovirus exposure and HLA in healthy donors. PCR involved 60 Vbeta and 13 Jbeta primers. Assay used: immunoSEQ multiplex PCR; TCRdb lists only in-frame clones, some missing. The table has about 200,000 clones, around four fifths seen once. Material for sequencing was PBMCs. These receptors were obtained from a man aged 50-59 years in good health and CMV-seronegative.

The gene calls are TRBV19 and TRBJ1-1; D not certain. The V gene lost 7 bases and the J gene lost 1 base, with 10 bases spanning the gap. Germline CDR1 and CDR2: LNHDA and SQIVND (reference sequence). This CDR3 spans 13 amino acids. The CDR3 DNA reads as TGTGCCAGTAACACCCCACAGAACACTGAAGCTTTCTTT. It is translated as CASNTPQNTEAFF.

This chain connects TRBV6-5 to TRBJ2-2; a possible D gene is TRBD1 (6 bases). Trimming stripped 0 bases from V and 3 bases from J, with 8 bases between. This CDR3 spans 15 amino acids. Germline V CDR1 and CDR2: MNHEY, SVGAGI. This CDR3 is CASSYSTGYTGELFF. The CDR3 DNA is TGTGCCAGCAGTTACTCTACAGGGTACACCGGGGAGCTGTTTTTT.

The V gene is TRBV19, the J gene TRBJ2-2; 9 bases are a match to TRBD2. The CDR3 contains 16 residues. V shed 6 bases and J 1 base; nucleotides not matched to a gene: 6. Germline loops: CDR1 LNHDA, CDR2 SQIVND (reference sequence). The CDR3 here is CASRDLAGVNTGELFF. The DNA for the CDR3 is TGTGCCAGTAGGGACTTAGCGGGAGTGAACACCGGGGAGCTGTTTTTT.

The J gene is TRBJ2-7, the V gene TRBV5-4; D might be TRBD1 (5 bases). V dropped 1 base and J dropped 2 bases, with 10 bases sitting between them. The CDR3 runs to 14 residues. CDR1 and CDR2 (germline): SGHNT, YYREEE (reference sequence). The DNA for the CDR3 is TGTGCCAGCAGCTTGTTCCAGGGCCCCTACGAGCAGTACTTC. Translation: CASSLFQGPYEQYF. The complete variable domain, with remaining parts taken from reference TRBV5-4 and TRBJ2-7, reads ETGVTQSPTHLIKTRGQQVTLRCSSQSGHNTVSWYQQALGQGPQFIFQYYREEENGRGNFPPRFSGLQFPNYSSELNVNALELDDSALYLCASSLFQGPYEQYFGPGTRLTVT.

The V gene is TRBV6-4, the J gene TRBJ2-2; a possible D gene is TRBD1 (6 bases). V was clipped by 5 bases and J by 6 bases, with 10 bases between them. Germline CDR1 is MRHNA and CDR2 is SNTAGT. The CDR3 runs to 13 residues. CDR3 residues: CASSRDNPGELFF. The CDR3 bases are TGTGCCAGCAGTCGGGACAACCCCGGGGAGCTGTTTTTT.

V and J are TRBV11-2 and TRBJ2-5, with 9 bases aligning to TRBD2. CDR3 length: 16 amino acids. Trimming at V came to 1 base and at J to 5 bases, leaving 8 bases not matched to a gene. Germline V gene sequence: CDR1 SGHAT, CDR2 FQNNGV. The DNA for the CDR3 is TGTGCCAGCAGCTTAGGGGCCGGGACTAGCATGGAGACCCAGTACTTC. Translation: CASSLGAGTSMETQYF. Full variable domain (remainder filled in from reference TRBV11-2 and TRBJ2-5): EAGVAQSPRYKIIEKRQSVAFWCNPISGHATLYWYQQILGQGPKLLIQFQNNGVVDDSQLPKDRFSAERLKGVDSTLKIQPAKLEDSAVYLCASSLGAGTSMETQYFGPGTRLLVL.

The rearrangement joins TRBV18 to TRBJ2-7, with 7 bases fitting TRBD1. CDR3 size: 14 residues. V lost 6 bases and J lost 0; bases outside the gene matches: 5. Germline V lookup: CDR1 KGHSH, CDR2 LQKENI. The CDR3 DNA sequence: TGTGCCAGCTCCCAGACAGGGACCTCCTACGAGCAGTACTTC. Protein: CASSQTGTSYEQYF.

The chain recombines TRBV5-1 with TRBJ2-7, with D possibly TRBD1 on 6 matching bases. Trimming took off 0 bases at V and 2 bases at J, with 9 bases between the two ends. In germline, CDR1 is SGHRS, CDR2 YFSETQ. This CDR3 is 14 amino acids long. The CDR3 sequence is CASSLARDTYEQYF. The DNA of the CDR3 is TGCGCCAGCAGCTTGGCCAGGGACACCTACGAGCAGTACTTC.

This rearrangement joins TRBV18 to TRBJ1-5, with D possibly matching TRBD1 (5 bases). The germline gives CDR1 KGHSH, CDR2 LQKENI. CDR3 length: 15 residues. The V gene lost 5 bases and the J gene lost 1 base, with 12 bases spanning the gap. CDR3 protein: CASSSTALSNQPQHF. The CDR3 DNA reads as TGTGCCAGCTCATCGACAGCCCTAAGCAATCAGCCCCAGCATTTT.

The table lists this clone with a few counts. The chain is built from TRBV5-4 and TRBJ2-3; D not certain. CDR3 size: 16 residues. Germline assignment: CDR1 SGHNT and CDR2 YYREEE (reference sequence). Trimming took 3 bases from V and 4 from J, leaving 18 bases between them. The CDR3 spells CASSSRSGLRSDTQYF. CDR3 DNA: TGTGCCAGCAGCTCCAGAAGTGGCTTACGCTCAGATACGCAGTATTTT.

The chain has TRBV11-3 and TRBJ2-1, with 10 bases aligning to TRBD2. The V gene's germline CDR1 is SGHNT and CDR2 YENEEA. There are 20 residues in the CDR3. Germline trimming cut 5 bases from V and 8 bases from J; bases unmatched to any gene: 24. The DNA of the CDR3 is TGTGCCAGCAGCCTTTGGAAGCGGGAGGGCCTGGGGTTGGGTGACGATGAGCAGTTCTTC. This gives the protein CASSLWKREGLGLGDDEQFF.

This clone appeared a few times. The J gene is TRBJ2-7, the V gene TRBV5-1; 9 bases line up with TRBD1. Germline trimming cut 5 bases from V and 1 base from J; bases unmatched to any gene: 4. CDR1 SGHRS and CDR2 YFSETQ come from the germline V gene. The CDR3 loop spans 14 amino acids. This CDR3 is CASRTGTGSYEQYF. The CDR3 DNA reads TGCGCCAGCAGAACCGGGACAGGGTCCTACGAGCAGTACTTC. Full variable domain (remainder filled in from reference TRBV5-1 and TRBJ2-7): KAGVTQTPRYLIKTRGQQVTLSCSPISGHRSVSWYQQTPGQGLQFLFEYFSETQRNKGNFPGRFSGRQFSNSRSEMNVSTLELGDSALYLCASRTGTGSYEQYFGPGTRLTVT.

This rearrangement joins TRBV5-1 to TRBJ2-3; TRBD2 agrees at 12 bases. Germline-derived CDR1 and CDR2 are SGHRS and YFSETQ. CDR3 length equals 15 residues. The J segment lost 4 bases and the V segment lost 5 bases, leaving 5 bases of the junction unmatched. The CDR3 DNA is TGCGCCAGCAGGACTAGCGGGAGTGTCGCAGATACGCAGTATTTT. Translating gives CASRTSGSVADTQYF.

The rearrangement uses TRBV9 and TRBJ2-5, with TRBD2 identical over 14 bases. J gave up 3 bases and V 0 bases, and 4 bases lay outside the gene matches. Germline V gives CDR1 SGDLS, CDR2 YYNGEE. This CDR3 is built from 17 residues. The CDR3 nucleotides read TGTGCCAGCAGCGTAGGGGGACTAGCGGGAGTGAAAGAGACCCAGTACTTC. It encodes CASSVGGLAGVKETQYF.

The chain carries TRBV13 and TRBJ2-5; 7 positions match TRBD1. Germline CDR1 is PRHDT and CDR2 is FYEKMQ (reference sequence). The CDR3 is 15 residues long. Losses at the gene ends were 8 bases for V and 5 bases for J; bases not matched to a gene: 14. The CDR3 nucleotides are TGTGCCAGCCGGTCGGCAGGGGGTTTATGGGAGACCCAGTACTTC. As protein: CASRSAGGLWETQYF.

The V call is TRBV6-5, the J call TRBJ1-2, with 7 bases aligning to TRBD1. The CDR3 loop spans 15 amino acids. The ends lost 0 bases at V and 8 bases at J; junction bases unmatched: 9. In germline, CDR1 is MNHEY, CDR2 SVGAGI. CDR3 protein: CASSYSATGNYGYTF. The CDR3 coding sequence is TGTGCCAGCAGTTACTCTGCGACAGGGAATTACGGCTACACCTTC.

The gene calls are TRBV6-1 and TRBJ2-5; tentative D call: TRBD2 (6 bases). TRBJ2-7 matches the DNA end more closely, so the J call is doubtful. Germline V CDR1 and CDR2: MNHNS, SASEGT. The CDR3 length is 15 residues. The CDR3, as DNA: TGTGCCAGCGGTAAAGGAGGGTCTGGGTCCTACGAGCAGTACTTC. As protein: CASGKGGSGSYEQYF.

The V and J genes are TRBV27 and TRBJ2-1; TRBD2 is a possible D gene (6 bases). V was cut by 7 bases and J by 0 bases, with 13 bases left in between. The germline V gene has CDR1 MNHEY and CDR2 SMNVEV (reference sequence). This CDR3 is built from 15 residues. The CDR3 reads CASNTGSPSYNEQFF. Here the CDR3 DNA reads TGTGCCAGCAACACCGGGAGTCCCTCCTACAATGAGCAGTTCTTC.

V is TRBV5-4 and J is TRBJ2-3, with D possibly matching TRBD2 (6 bases). V was cut by 4 bases and J by 0 bases, with 9 bases left in between. Germline V gene sequence: CDR1 SGHNT, CDR2 YYREEE (reference sequence). The CDR3 extends over 14 amino acids. CDR3 in amino acids: CASSLGTSTDTQYF. The CDR3, as DNA: TGTGCCAGCAGCCTCGGGACTAGCACAGATACGCAGTATTTT.

In its sample, this clone was seen a few times. This chain uses TRBV19 with TRBJ1-2; TRBD1 aligns across 11 bases. There are 17 residues in the CDR3. V lost 5 bases, J lost 5 bases, and 13 bases stayed unmatched. Germline lookup yields CDR1 LNHDA and CDR2 SQIVND (reference sequence). Here the CDR3 reads CASSPMGGQGDRYGYTF. In nucleotides, the CDR3 is TGTGCCAGTAGTCCCATGGGGGGACAGGGGGATCGGTATGGCTACACCTTC.

This clone came up a few times. The chain recombines TRBV6-6 with TRBJ1-4; TRBD1 is a possible D gene (6 bases). The germline CDR1 and CDR2 sequences are MNHNY and SVGAGI (reference sequence). Trimming left V 0 bases short and J 8 bases short, with 16 bases between. CDR3 length equals 16 residues. CDR3 in amino acids: CASSYSGQGRAEKLFF. In nucleotides, the CDR3 is TGTGCCAGCAGTTACTCTGGCCAGGGGCGCGCAGAAAAACTGTTTTTT.

The chain joins TRBV6-6 to TRBJ2-4; 10 nucleotides agree with TRBD2. There are 15 residues in the CDR3. Trimming took 7 bases from V and 2 from J; bases not matched to a gene: 5. Germline-derived CDR1 and CDR2 are MNHNY and SVGAGI (reference sequence). CDR3 sequence: CASKDSGRSKNIQYF. The CDR3 coding sequence is TGTGCCAGCAAGGATAGCGGGAGGTCCAAAAACATTCAGTACTTC.

The rearrangement uses TRBV25-1 and TRBJ2-1; 9 nucleotides align to TRBD2. Germline CDR1 MGHDK, CDR2 SYGVNS. J was trimmed by 4 bases and V by 3 bases; bases with no gene match: 10. This CDR3 comprises 17 residues. DNA for the CDR3: TGTGCCAGCAGTGACATTGCTGGGACTAGCCTTTACAATGAGCAGTTCTTC. Protein sequence: CASSDIAGTSLYNEQFF.

The genes are TRBV29-1 and TRBJ2-1, with TRBD2 matching over 7 bases. J gave up 3 bases and V 5 bases, and 1 base lay outside the gene matches. The CDR3 extends over 12 amino acids. Germline V lookup: CDR1 SQVTM, CDR2 ANQGSEA. The CDR3: CSVTGGYNEQFF. The CDR3 DNA is TGCAGCGTTACGGGGGGCTACAATGAGCAGTTCTTC.